This entry is about one TCR beta chain. This sample was included in a study of blood T cell repertoires in COVID-19. About the study: Spain, Italy and the United States supplied samples that represented acute and convalescent COVID-19. Sources were T cells, B-cell-depleted T cells, or PBMCs; the material itself was cDNA or gDNA.

Study processing details: Cell counts per sample came from amplifying reference gene primers. The assay was immunoSEQ multiplex PCR, and TCRdb's table has in-frame clones only and misses some. The D gene and trimming were derived from the DNA, and the V and J assignments and clone size from that table. This table holds about 160,000 clones, approximately 91% found once. This CDR3 has 14 amino acids. Per germline, CDR1 KGHSH and CDR2 LQKENI. Trimming took off 3 bases at V and 5 bases at J, with 11 bases between the two ends. Specimen: peripheral blood. The TCR sequence derives from a young man with acute or convalescent COVID-19. The J gene is TRBJ2-1, the V gene TRBV18; D is unclear. The CDR3 DNA sequence: TGTGCCAGCTCACCGGCCTCAGTTAACAATGAGCAGTTCTTC. Translating gives CASSPASVNNEQFF.